The 32 T cell receptor beta chains listed next were all sequenced from one sample in a study of identical twins. Each CDR3 protein gets one entry after TCRdb re-called the 5' RACE reads with MiXCR. This sample has about 530,000 distinct CDR3 sequences, with about a fifth found just once. The sample was also reused in another study, on yellow fever vaccine responses in identical twins.

Sequencing used CD4+ T cells sorted from blood. The source is a woman aged 18 to 35 in good health.

The chain recombines TRBV25-1 with TRBJ2-7; D may be TRBD1 or TRBD2 (5 bases each). The CDR3 runs to 14 residues. V was pared by 11 bases and J by 0 bases, with 17 bases between. Germline V lookup: CDR1 MGHDK, CDR2 SYGVNS. In DNA form, the CDR3 reads TGTGCCCTGAGGGGCCCGTGGGGCTCCTACGAGCAGTACGTC. It translates to CALRGPWGSYEQYV.

The rearrangement joins TRBV6-1 to TRBJ1-1; TRBD1 is a possible D gene (6 bases). Deletions cut 5 bases from V and 0 bases from J, with 19 bases between. The germline V gene has CDR1 MNHNS and CDR2 SASEGT. The CDR3 extends over 17 amino acids. Here the CDR3 reads CASSNHTGAILNTEAFF. The CDR3 DNA reads as TGTGCCAGCAGTAATCATACGGGGGCTATTCTGAACACTGAAGCTTTCTTT.

The rearrangement joins TRBV20-1 to TRBJ2-2; 10 nucleotides match TRBD2. The germline V gene encodes CDR1 DFQATT and CDR2 SNEGSKA (reference sequence). There are 17 residues in the CDR3. The ends lost 5 bases at V and 0 bases at J; junction bases unmatched: 9. The CDR3 DNA is TGCAGTGCTCGGCCGCTAGCGGGAGTAGCGAACACCGGGGAGCTGTTTTTT. It specifies CSARPLAGVANTGELFF.

This sequence joins TRBV10-3 and TRBJ2-1; the match to TRBD1 covers 8 bases. The CDR3 consists of 15 residues. The ends lost 8 bases at V and 0 bases at J; junction bases unmatched: 6. Germline loops: CDR1 ENHRY, CDR2 SYGVKD. CDR3 sequence: CAIQTGQVSYNEQFF. DNA for the CDR3: TGTGCCATCCAAACGGGACAGGTCTCCTACAATGAGCAGTTCTTC.

This clonotype has a count of ten or more. V gene TRBV20-1 combines with J gene TRBJ2-3; 10 nucleotides match TRBD2. Germline V lookup: CDR1 DFQATT, CDR2 SNEGSKA (reference sequence). The CDR3 loop spans 15 amino acids. V lost 6 bases, J lost 0 bases, and 6 bases stayed unmatched. CDR3 sequence: CSAPRLAGSTDTQYF. CDR3 nucleotides: TGCAGTGCCCCGAGACTAGCGGGTAGCACAGATACGCAGTATTTT.

In this sample, this clonotype turned up a few times. The gene calls are TRBV7-9 and TRBJ2-7; 11 bases match TRBD2. V shed 5 bases and J 3 bases; nucleotides not matched to a gene: 3. In germline, CDR1 is SEHNR, CDR2 FQNEAQ (reference sequence). CDR3 length: 14 amino acids. The CDR3 sequence is CASSGSGRVYEQYF. The CDR3 coding sequence is TGTGCCAGCAGCGGTAGCGGGAGGGTCTACGAGCAGTACTTC.

The V call is TRBV6-2 or TRBV6-3, the J call TRBJ2-5; 7 nucleotides match TRBD2. V shed 6 bases and J 4 bases; nucleotides not matched to a gene: 8. Germline V gives CDR1 MNHEY, CDR2 SVGEGT. The CDR3 is 14 residues long. In nucleotides, the CDR3 is TGTGCCAGCAGACGGGGGACTATGGGAGAGACCCAGTACTTC. Translation: CASRRGTMGETQYF.

The V and J genes are TRBV27 and TRBJ2-7; no reliable D call. The CDR3 totals 15 residues. In germline, CDR1 is MNHEY, CDR2 SMNVEV (reference sequence). Between the trimmed V and J ends, which lost 2 bases and 4 bases, there was a span of 15 bases. The CDR3 here is CASSLKDLPGYEQYF. Here the CDR3 DNA reads TGTGCCAGCAGTTTAAAAGATCTTCCCGGGTACGAGCAGTACTTC.

The chain recombines TRBV4-2 with TRBJ2-5, with D unresolved. CDR1 LGHNA and CDR2 YNFKEQ come from the germline V gene. Trimming pared 3 bases from V and 3 bases from J, leaving 14 bases between. The CDR3 is 15 residues long. In DNA form, the CDR3 reads TGTGCCAGCAGCCAGAACCCCAGGCTCGAAGAGACCCAGTACTTC. It is translated as CASSQNPRLEETQYF.

This clonotype was seen only a few times. V is TRBV2 and J is TRBJ2-5; a possible D gene is TRBD1 (6 bases). Germline V gene sequence: CDR1 SNHLY, CDR2 FYNNEI. The CDR3 covers 12 residues. Trimming pared 8 bases from V and 5 bases from J, leaving 12 bases between. CDR3 region: CASDTGIETQYF. DNA of the CDR3: TGTGCCAGCGACACAGGGATTGAGACCCAGTACTTC.

Only a few counts were recorded for this clonotype. This chain uses TRBV29-1 with TRBJ2-1; D is ambiguous. Trimming left V 4 bases short and J 1 base short, with 11 bases between. This CDR3 is 14 amino acids long. The germline V gene has CDR1 SQVTM and CDR2 ANQGSEA. The CDR3 DNA follows: TGCAGCGTTGCGAAACTTTATTCCTACAATGAGCAGTTCTTC. It codes for CSVAKLYSYNEQFF.

This clonotype was seen only a few times. The genes are TRBV15 and TRBJ1-3; TRBD1 might be the D (5 bases). CDR3 length: 15 amino acids. CDR1 and CDR2 (germline): LNHNV, YYDKDF (reference sequence). V was trimmed by 1 base and J by 4 bases, leaving 11 bases between them. The CDR3 is CATSRVGDVGNTIYF. The CDR3 nucleotides read TGTGCCACCAGCAGAGTGGGGGACGTGGGAAACACCATATATTTT.

In its sample, this clonotype was seen a few times. The chain carries TRBV29-1 and TRBJ2-1; D gene ambiguous. Germline V gene data show CDR1 as SQVTM and CDR2 as ANQGSEA. CDR3 length: 12 amino acids. Trimming removed 5 bases at V and 10 bases at J, with 15 bases between. In DNA, the CDR3 is TGCAGCGTTACCCGAAACAGAGGAGAGCAGTTCTTC. It is translated as CSVTRNRGEQFF.

At least ten counts were recorded for this clonotype. This chain links TRBV28 with TRBJ2-1, with 9 bases aligning to TRBD1. This CDR3 is 15 amino acids long. V gave up 2 bases and J gave up 6 bases; unmatched junction bases: 5. CDR1 is MDHEN, CDR2 SYDVKM, per germline. The CDR3 nucleotides are TGTGCCAGCAGTTTAATTACAGGGGGCCTCAATGAGCAGTTCTTC. Its protein is CASSLITGGLNEQFF.

The chain couples TRBV27 to TRBJ2-3; 9 bases are shared with TRBD1. The CDR3 runs 17 residues. V shed 5 bases and J 0 bases; nucleotides not matched to a gene: 9. Germline V CDR1 and CDR2: MNHEY, SMNVEV (reference sequence). The CDR3 DNA sequence: TGTGCCAGCAGTGTGGACAGGGGCCGCGTTAGCACAGATACGCAGTATTTT. Translated: CASSVDRGRVSTDTQYF.

For this clonotype: At one end the junction does not follow the germline gene, possibly because of a read error. The chain uses TRBV12-3 or TRBV12-4 and TRBJ2-5, with 10 nucleotides matching TRBD2. The CDR3 sequence is 15 residues long. Here the CDR3 reads CASSGKSGRGETQNF. The CDR3 DNA is TGTGCCAGCAGTGGCAAGAGCGGGAGGGGGGAGACCCAGAACTTC.

The chain has TRBV12-3 or TRBV12-4 and TRBJ2-7; either TRBD1 or TRBD2 may fit D (5 bases each). V gave up 6 bases and J gave up 6 bases, with 15 bases separating them. The CDR3 contains 13 residues. CDR3 loop: CASSPGTAAEQYF. CDR3 coding DNA: TGTGCCAGCAGCCCCGGGACCGCCGCCGAGCAGTACTTC.

This clonotype was picked up a small number of times. The chain recombines TRBV5-6 with TRBJ2-4, with a weak D call TRBD1 (5 bases). The CDR3 has 15 residues. The germline V and J ends were trimmed by 1 base and 0 bases, with 8 bases remaining between them. CDR1 and CDR2 (germline): SGHDT, YYEEEE. CDR3 sequence: CASSLQGVAKNIQYF. The CDR3 DNA reads as TGTGCCAGCAGCTTGCAAGGGGTAGCCAAAAACATTCAGTACTTC.

This clonotype came up a few times. The rearrangement uses TRBV3-1 and TRBJ1-2; TRBD1 matches at 11 bases. The CDR3 length is 21 residues. Germline V gene sequence: CDR1 LGHDT, CDR2 YNNKEL (reference sequence). J was trimmed by 4 bases and V by 3 bases; bases with no gene match: 22. In DNA form, the CDR3 reads TGTGCCAGCAGCCAGCGGAGGACAGGGGGCGGGCGTCGGGGTAAAAGCTATGGCTACACCTTC. Amino acids: CASSQRRTGGGRRGKSYGYTF. Variable domain in full (rest from reference TRBV3-1 and TRBJ1-2): DTAVSQTPKYLVTQMGNDKSIKCEQNLGHDTMYWYKQDSKKFLKIMFSYNNKELIINETVPNRFSPKSPDKAHLNLHINSLELGDSAVYFCASSQRRTGGGRRGKSYGYTFGSGTRLTVV.

This sequence joins TRBV12-3 or TRBV12-4 and TRBJ2-1; D may be TRBD1 (6 bases). The CDR3 has 15 residues. The V and J ends lost 3 bases and 8 bases respectively, with 17 bases between them. CDR3 protein: CASSFEQGYGYEQFF. CDR3 nucleotide sequence: TGTGCCAGCAGTTTTGAACAGGGCTACGGCTATGAGCAGTTCTTC.

The chain uses TRBV20-1 and TRBJ2-1; 10 nucleotides agree with TRBD2. The trim removed 1 base at V and 10 bases at J, leaving 13 bases unmatched. The CDR3 length is 16 residues. Germline CDR1 reads DFQATT; CDR2 reads SNEGSKA (reference sequence). The CDR3 coding sequence is TGCAGTGCTAGAGCGGAGCGGGAGGGCCGTTGGAGGGAGCAGTTCTTC. Translating it yields CSARAEREGRWREQFF.

The chain has TRBV20-1 and TRBJ2-5; TRBD2 matches at 10 bases. Trimming took 3 bases from V and 3 from J; bases not matched to a gene: 10. The CDR3 sequence is 16 residues long. Per germline, CDR1 DFQATT and CDR2 SNEGSKA (reference sequence). In DNA form, the CDR3 reads TGCAGTGCTAGTTTTAGCGGGGGGCCTCTAAAAGAGACCCAGTACTTC. This translates into CSASFSGGPLKETQYF.

The sample holds a few counts of this clonotype. This chain connects TRBV12-3 or TRBV12-4 to TRBJ2-7; 14 bases map to TRBD2. V was pared by 5 bases and J by 6 bases, with 9 bases of the junction left unmatched. The CDR3 has 16 amino acids. DNA of the CDR3: TGTGCCAGCAGTGACCGAGGGACTAGCGGGAGAAGCGAGCAGTACTTC. Protein sequence: CASSDRGTSGRSEQYF.

This clonotype has just a few counts. The rearrangement links TRBV20-1 to TRBJ1-2; 9 positions match TRBD1. V lost 5 bases and J lost 8; bases outside the gene matches: 6. The CDR3 consists of 12 residues. CDR1 and CDR2 from the germline V gene are DFQATT and SNEGSKA (reference sequence). The CDR3 region has the DNA TGCAGTGCTCAGACAGGGGGTGAGGGCTACACCTTC. It is translated as CSAQTGGEGYTF.

The DNA of the CDR3 is TGTGCCAGCAGCTTAGTGACGGGCGGGAGAGGGCATGAGCAGTTCTTC. Its protein product is CASSLVTGGRGHEQFF. This chain uses TRBV7-2 with TRBJ2-1; 7 bases align to TRBD2. Germline-derived CDR1 and CDR2 are SGHTA and FQGNSA. Trimming at V came to 1 base and at J to 8 bases, leaving 11 bases not matched to a gene. The CDR3 is 16 residues long.

The CDR3: CSARGGGGPGELFF. The CDR3, as DNA: TGCAGTGCTAGAGGAGGAGGCGGGCCGGGAGAGCTGTTTTTT. J is TRBJ2-2 and V is TRBV20-1; a possible D gene is TRBD2 (5 bases). CDR3 size: 14 residues. The germline CDR1 and CDR2 sequences are DFQATT and SNEGSKA (reference sequence). V lost 1 base to trimming and J lost 11 bases, with 17 bases between them.

This chain connects TRBV24-1 to TRBJ2-1; 14 bases map to TRBD2. Germline CDR1 is KGHDR and CDR2 is SFDVKD. V trimming: 7 bases; J trimming: 10 bases; junction bases outside the gene matches: 2. This CDR3 is 13 amino acids long. The CDR3 DNA sequence: TGTGCCACCAGGGGACTAGCGGGAGACGAGCAGTTCTTC. Encoded protein: CATRGLAGDEQFF.

This clonotype has just a few counts. This sequence joins TRBV2 and TRBJ2-1; TRBD1 is a possible D gene (5 bases). This CDR3 comprises 15 residues. CDR1 and CDR2 (germline): SNHLY, FYNNEI. V lost 2 bases and J lost 6, with 14 bases in between. The chain's CDR3 is CASSEQGGALNEQFF. For the CDR3, the DNA is TGTGCCAGCAGTGAACAGGGTGGGGCGCTCAATGAGCAGTTCTTC.

The chain employs TRBV7-8 and TRBJ1-3; D is uncertain. CDR3 length: 13 residues. CDR1 is SGHVS, CDR2 FQNEAQ, per germline. V was shortened by 0 bases and J by 2 bases, with 2 bases between the two germline ends. The CDR3 is CASSLATGNTIYF. CDR3 DNA: TGTGCCAGCAGCTTAGCTACTGGAAACACCATATATTTT.

Only a few counts were recorded for this clonotype. The V gene is TRBV13, the J gene TRBJ2-5, with 10 bases aligning to TRBD2. With 5 bases clipped from V and 5 bases from J, the junction kept 11 bases outside the gene matches. CDR1 and CDR2 from the germline V gene are PRHDT and FYEKMQ (reference sequence). The CDR3 length is 16 residues. The CDR3 nucleotides are TGTGCCAGCAGCCCCCCCCCAGCGGGGGGGCATGAGACCCAGTACTTC. It translates to CASSPPPAGGHETQYF.

This clonotype has only a few counts. V gene TRBV4-1 combines with J gene TRBJ2-7; D is ambiguous. The CDR3 is 13 amino acids. Germline assignment: CDR1 MGHRA and CDR2 YSYEKL. Trimming pared 3 bases from V and 1 base from J, leaving 7 bases between. CDR3 sequence: CASSHGPSYEQYF. Written as DNA, the CDR3 is TGCGCCAGCAGCCACGGACCTTCCTACGAGCAGTACTTC.

V and J are TRBV3-1 and TRBJ2-3; 12 bases align to TRBD2. Trimming took 0 bases from V and 10 from J; bases not matched to a gene: 5. This CDR3 contains 15 residues. Germline loops: CDR1 LGHDT, CDR2 YNNKEL (reference sequence). CDR3: CASSQDASGRAAQYF. The CDR3 region has the DNA TGTGCCAGCAGCCAAGATGCTAGCGGGAGGGCCGCGCAGTATTTT.